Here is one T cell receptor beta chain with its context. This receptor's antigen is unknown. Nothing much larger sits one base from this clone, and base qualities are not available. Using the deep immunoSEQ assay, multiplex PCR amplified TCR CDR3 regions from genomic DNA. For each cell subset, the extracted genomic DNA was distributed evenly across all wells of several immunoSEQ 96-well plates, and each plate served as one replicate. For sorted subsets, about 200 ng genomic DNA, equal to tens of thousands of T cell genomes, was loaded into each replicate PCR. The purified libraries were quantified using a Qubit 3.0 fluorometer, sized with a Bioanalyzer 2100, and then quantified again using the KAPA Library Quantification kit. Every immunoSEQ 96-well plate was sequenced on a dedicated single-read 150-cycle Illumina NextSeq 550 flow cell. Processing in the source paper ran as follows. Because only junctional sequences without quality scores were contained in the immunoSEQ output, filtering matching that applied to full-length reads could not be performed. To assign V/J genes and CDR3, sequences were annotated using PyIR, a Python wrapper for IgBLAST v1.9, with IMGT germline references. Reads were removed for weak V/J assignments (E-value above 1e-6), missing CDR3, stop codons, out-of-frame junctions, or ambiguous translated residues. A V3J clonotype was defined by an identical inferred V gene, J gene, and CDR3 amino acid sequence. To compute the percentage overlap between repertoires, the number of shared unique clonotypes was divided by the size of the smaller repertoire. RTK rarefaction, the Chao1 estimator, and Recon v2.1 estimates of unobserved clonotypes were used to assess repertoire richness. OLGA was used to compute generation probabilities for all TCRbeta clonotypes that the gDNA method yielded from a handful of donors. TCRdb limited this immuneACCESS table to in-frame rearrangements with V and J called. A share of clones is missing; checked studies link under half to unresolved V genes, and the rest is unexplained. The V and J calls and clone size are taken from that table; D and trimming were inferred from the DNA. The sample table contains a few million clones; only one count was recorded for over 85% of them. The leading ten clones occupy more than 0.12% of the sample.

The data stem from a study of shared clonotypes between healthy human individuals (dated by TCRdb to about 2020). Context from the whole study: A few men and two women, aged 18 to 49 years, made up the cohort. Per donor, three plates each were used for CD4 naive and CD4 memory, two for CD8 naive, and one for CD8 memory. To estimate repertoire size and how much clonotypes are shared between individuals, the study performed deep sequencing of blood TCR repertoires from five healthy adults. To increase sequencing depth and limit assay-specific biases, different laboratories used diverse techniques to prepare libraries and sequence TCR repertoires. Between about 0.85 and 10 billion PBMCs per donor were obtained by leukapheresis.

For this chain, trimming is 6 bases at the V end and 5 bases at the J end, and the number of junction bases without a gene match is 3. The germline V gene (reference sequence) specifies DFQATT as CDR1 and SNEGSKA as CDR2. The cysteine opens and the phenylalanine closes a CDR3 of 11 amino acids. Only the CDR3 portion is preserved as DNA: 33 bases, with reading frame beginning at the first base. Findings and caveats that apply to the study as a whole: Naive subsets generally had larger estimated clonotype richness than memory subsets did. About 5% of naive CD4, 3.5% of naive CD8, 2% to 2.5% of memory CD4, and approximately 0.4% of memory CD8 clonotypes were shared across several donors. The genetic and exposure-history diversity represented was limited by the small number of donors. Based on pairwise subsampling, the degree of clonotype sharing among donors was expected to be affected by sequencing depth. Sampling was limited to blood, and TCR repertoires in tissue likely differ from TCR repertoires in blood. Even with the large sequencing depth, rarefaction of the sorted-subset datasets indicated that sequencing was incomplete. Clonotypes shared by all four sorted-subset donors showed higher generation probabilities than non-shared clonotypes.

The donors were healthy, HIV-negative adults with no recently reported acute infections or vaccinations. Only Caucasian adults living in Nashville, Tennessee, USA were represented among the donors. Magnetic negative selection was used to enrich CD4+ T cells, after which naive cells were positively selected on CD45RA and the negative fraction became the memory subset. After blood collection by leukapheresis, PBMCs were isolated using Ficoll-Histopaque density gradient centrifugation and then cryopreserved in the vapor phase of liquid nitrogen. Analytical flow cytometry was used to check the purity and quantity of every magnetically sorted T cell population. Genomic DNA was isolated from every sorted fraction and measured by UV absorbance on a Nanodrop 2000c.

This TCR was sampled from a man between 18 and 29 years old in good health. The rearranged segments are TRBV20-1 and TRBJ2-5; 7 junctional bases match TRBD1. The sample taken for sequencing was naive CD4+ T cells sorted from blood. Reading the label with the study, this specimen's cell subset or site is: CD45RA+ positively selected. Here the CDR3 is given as CSAEDRETQYF. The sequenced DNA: TGCAGTGCGGAGGACAGGGAGACCCAGTACTTC.